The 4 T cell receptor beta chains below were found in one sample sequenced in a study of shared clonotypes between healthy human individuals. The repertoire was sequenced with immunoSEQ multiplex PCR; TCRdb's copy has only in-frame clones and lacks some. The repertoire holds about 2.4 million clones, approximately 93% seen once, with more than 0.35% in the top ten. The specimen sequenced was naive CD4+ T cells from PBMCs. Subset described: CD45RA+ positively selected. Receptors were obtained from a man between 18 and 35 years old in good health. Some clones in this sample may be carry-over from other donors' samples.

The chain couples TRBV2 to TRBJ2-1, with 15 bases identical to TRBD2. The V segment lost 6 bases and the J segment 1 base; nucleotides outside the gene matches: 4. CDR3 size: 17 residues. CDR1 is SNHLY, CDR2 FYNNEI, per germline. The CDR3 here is CASRGTSGRSSYNEQFF. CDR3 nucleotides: TGTGCCAGCAGGGGGACTAGCGGGAGGTCGTCCTACAATGAGCAGTTCTTC.

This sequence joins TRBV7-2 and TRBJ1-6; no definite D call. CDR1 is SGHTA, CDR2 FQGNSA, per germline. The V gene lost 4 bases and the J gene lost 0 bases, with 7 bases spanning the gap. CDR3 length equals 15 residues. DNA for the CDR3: TGTGCCAGCAGCTCGCGTGGCTCCTATAATTCACCCCTCCACTTT. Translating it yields CASSSRGSYNSPLHF. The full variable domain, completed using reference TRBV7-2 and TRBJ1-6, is GAGVSQSPSNKVTEKGKDVELRCDPISGHTALYWYRQSLGQGLEFLIYFQGNSAPDKSGLPSDRFSAERTGGSVSTLTIQRTQQEDSAVYLCASSSRGSYNSPLHFGNGTRLTVT.

The CDR3 here is CASSLSRSTGELFF. In nucleotides, the CDR3 is TGTGCCAGCAGCTTGTCTAGGTCCACCGGGGAGCTGTTTTTT. J is TRBJ2-2 and V is TRBV11-3; no clear D gene. Deletions cut 3 bases from V and 4 bases from J, with 9 bases between. The CDR3 runs to 14 residues. The germline V gene has CDR1 SGHNT and CDR2 YENEEA. The whole variable domain, remainder taken from reference TRBV11-3 and TRBJ2-2, is EAGVVQSPRYKIIEKKQPVAFWCNPISGHNTLYWYLQNLGQGPELLIRYENEEAVDDSQLPKDRFSAERLKGVDSTLKIQPAELGDSAVYLCASSLSRSTGELFFGEGSRLTVL.

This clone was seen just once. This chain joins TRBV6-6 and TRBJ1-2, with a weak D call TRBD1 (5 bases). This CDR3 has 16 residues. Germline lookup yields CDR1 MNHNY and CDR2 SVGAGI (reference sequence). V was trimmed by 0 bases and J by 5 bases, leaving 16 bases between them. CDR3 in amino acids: CASSYSGSRVDYGYTF. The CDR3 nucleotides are TGTGCCAGCAGTTACTCAGGGAGCAGGGTGGATTATGGCTACACCTTC.